The 10 T cell receptor beta chains reported below all come from one sample, sequenced in a study of control samples from healthy donors and cancer patients. This table comes from immunoSEQ multiplex PCR, and its TCRdb copy is limited to in-frame clones, with some not included. The repertoire consists of about 55,000 clones, with 88% occurring once and the leading ten covering approximately 3.4%. Source material: blood. Source of these receptors: a man aged 50-60 years in good health.

The J gene is TRBJ1-1, the V gene TRBV27; TRBD1 is a possible D gene (5 bases). Trimming shortened V by 5 bases and J by 0 bases, and 13 bases separated the two germline ends. The CDR3 totals 15 residues. Per germline, CDR1 MNHEY and CDR2 SMNVEV (reference sequence). The CDR3 here is CASSDSGLLNTEAFF. In nucleotides, the CDR3 is TGTGCCAGCAGTGACAGTGGGCTGCTGAACACTGAAGCTTTCTTT.

This clone has a handful of counts. In nucleotides, the CDR3 is TGTGCCAGCAGTCAGACAGGGGATTATTCACCCCTCCACTTT. Encoded protein: CASSQTGDYSPLHF. The rearrangement joins TRBV6-5 to TRBJ1-6; TRBD1 matches at 8 bases. CDR1 MNHEY and CDR2 SVGAGI come from the germline V gene. The CDR3 is 14 residues long. With V trimmed by 5 bases and J by 8 bases, 5 bases remained unmatched.

The chain is built from TRBV18 and TRBJ1-4; D is ambiguous. CDR3 length: 13 amino acids. V dropped 5 bases and J dropped 7 bases, with 11 bases sitting between them. Germline V CDR1 and CDR2: KGHSH, LQKENI. The CDR3 bases are TGTGCCAGCTCATTGCTAGAAGGTGAAAAACTGTTTTTT. Amino acid sequence: CASSLLEGEKLFF.

The rearrangement joins TRBV24-1 to TRBJ2-3; possibly TRBD2 for D (6 bases). Per germline, CDR1 KGHDR and CDR2 SFDVKD. Trimming cost V 4 bases and J 0 bases, with 13 bases left between them. This CDR3 is built from 16 residues. CDR3 sequence reads: CATSEPGVGSTDTQYF. The DNA for the CDR3 is TGTGCCACCAGTGAGCCGGGGGTGGGAAGCACAGATACGCAGTATTTT.

This rearrangement joins TRBV3-1 (or the pseudogene TRBV3-2) to TRBJ2-5; 9 nucleotides agree with TRBD2. This CDR3 has 14 amino acids. Germline CDR1 is LGHDT and CDR2 is YNNKEL (reference sequence). Germline trimming cut 5 bases from V and 4 bases from J; bases unmatched to any gene: 5. CDR3: CASSELAGAETQYF. Here the CDR3 DNA reads TGTGCCAGCAGCGAATTAGCGGGAGCAGAGACCCAGTACTTC.

J is TRBJ1-1 and V is TRBV9; D unresolved. Trimming left V 3 bases short and J 1 base short, with 10 bases between. Per germline, CDR1 SGDLS and CDR2 YYNGEE. This CDR3 contains 14 residues. This CDR3 is CASSASGSNTEAFF. The CDR3 DNA sequence: TGTGCCAGCAGCGCCTCGGGATCGAACACTGAAGCTTTCTTT.

The chain employs TRBV10-3 and TRBJ2-7, with D perhaps TRBD1 (5 bases). The ends were cut back, 6 bases at V and 0 bases at J, with 9 bases in the middle. The CDR3 has 13 amino acids. In germline, CDR1 is ENHRY, CDR2 SYGVKD. The CDR3: CAISQDTSYEQYF. CDR3 nucleotides: TGTGCCATCAGCCAGGACACCTCCTACGAGCAGTACTTC.

V gene TRBV28 combines with J gene TRBJ1-5; D is undetermined. The CDR3 consists of 17 residues. The germline gives CDR1 MDHEN, CDR2 SYDVKM. The V and J ends lost 5 bases and 1 base respectively, with 18 bases between them. CDR3: CASSRPWTTFSNQPQHF. The CDR3 region has the DNA TGTGCCAGCAGTCGTCCTTGGACGACATTCAGCAATCAGCCCCAGCATTTT.

The chain combines TRBV9 with TRBJ2-3, with 14 bases identical to TRBD2. Trimming cost V 4 bases and J 4 bases; bases outside gene matches: 14. The CDR3 contains 19 residues. The V gene's germline CDR1 is SGDLS and CDR2 YYNGEE. In DNA form, the CDR3 reads TGTGCCAGCAGCCCAGTAGAGGGGACTAGCGGGAGTGGAGCAGATACGCAGTATTTT. Residues: CASSPVEGTSGSGADTQYF.

The rearrangement uses TRBV14 and TRBJ1-2; 9 bases align to TRBD1. The trim removed 5 bases at V and 7 bases at J, leaving 11 bases unmatched. The CDR3 has 15 residues. Germline CDR1 is SGHDN and CDR2 is FVKESK. CDR3 loop: CASSIGQGWFVGYTF. The CDR3 DNA is TGTGCCAGCAGCATCGGACAGGGGTGGTTTGTTGGCTACACCTTC.